The sequence of this T cell receptor beta chain was determined in a study of cytomegalovirus exposure and HLA in healthy donors. Study-wide points: There were several of the most significant clusters that appeared linked to common viral pathogens in a later analysis.

Of note for this clone: Its target is unknown. A junction boundary mismatches the germline segment, possibly from a read error.

The study ran its PCR with 60 Vbeta and 13 Jbeta primers. The authors' processing: In a later analysis, of 80 million or so unique beta chains, about 10 million appeared in at least two donors. TCRdb's copy holds only in-frame clones and misses some; the assay was immunoSEQ multiplex PCR. Clone size and the V and J calls come from that table; the DNA yielded D and trimming. The data show around 130,000 clones, approximately 80% seen once. Germline V lookup: CDR1 SEHNR, CDR2 FQNEAQ (reference sequence). This CDR3 region has 14 residues. Sequenced input: PBMCs. The J gene is TRBJ2-7, the V gene TRBV7-9, with D possibly being TRBD1 (5 bases). The receptor was isolated from a woman aged 40 to 50 in good health and CMV-seronegative. DNA of the CDR3: TGTGCCAGCAGCTTAATCCCAGGGAACTACGAGCAGCACTTC. This gives the protein CASSLIPGNYEQHF.